This T cell receptor beta chain was found in a study of T cell responses to AZD1222 COVID-19 vaccine. Regarding this clone: Its antigen remains unidentified.

General observations from the study: CD4 TCRs linked to vaccination spanned spike, dominating at 160-218 and 743-854. Repertoire sampling occurred only after the peak T cell response. Females made up more of the donors, who were largely white British, and clonal diversity may have come out too low.

The CDR3 spans 15 residues. From germline, CDR1 is MDHEN and CDR2 SYDVKM. V dropped 6 bases and J dropped 8 bases, with 17 bases sitting between them. Here immunoSEQ multiplex PCR was the method, and the copy in TCRdb shows in-frame clones only, minus some. The repertoire holds over 150,000 clones, with roughly nine tenths as singletons. This receptor was obtained from an adult in good health. This material consisted of peripheral blood, taken on day 0 of MenACWY control vaccination. The V call is TRBV28, the J call TRBJ1-6; weak D call: TRBD1 (6 bases). For the CDR3, the DNA is TGTGCCAGCAGAACTCAGGGGCCTACTGATTCACCCCTCCACTTT. This codes for CASRTQGPTDSPLHF. The full variable domain, completed using reference TRBV28 and TRBJ1-6, is DVKVTQSSRYLVKRTGEKVFLECVQDMDHENMFWYRQDPGLGLRLIYFSYDVKMKEKGDIPEGYSVSREKKERFSLILESASTNQTSMYLCASRTQGPTDSPLHFGNGTRLTVT.